This entry features one TCR beta chain sequence. No antigen is known for it. From germline, CDR1 is MGHRA and CDR2 YSYEKL. The CDR3 is made up of 16 amino acids. Deletions cut 4 bases from V and 0 bases from J, with 12 bases between. The source of the sample is a study of T-cell memory formation after mild COVID-19. Whole-study findings and limits: Pre-infection memory already had some responding clones, implying cross-reactive memory joined. Clones shrinking from day 15 to 85 showed even CD4/CD8 mixes; later expanders tilted CD4+. Clonal second-wave expansions that peaked on day 37 had unconfirmed SARS-CoV-2 specificity.

Using its own MiXCR run on the 5' RACE reads, TCRdb lists one record per CDR3 protein. The sample lists a few hundred thousand distinct CDR3 sequences, roughly 15% occurring once. This receptor was obtained from a man in his late teens or twenties who had mild COVID-19 (a few samples of this study predate the infection). Cell type and time point are not known. Source material: PBMCs or a T cell subset sorted from them (not recorded which). V gene TRBV4-1 combines with J gene TRBJ1-4, with no clear D. The CDR3 loop is CASSPELESTNEKLFF. CDR3 bases: TGCGCCAGCAGCCCTGAGCTGGAGTCAACTAATGAAAAACTGTTTTTT.